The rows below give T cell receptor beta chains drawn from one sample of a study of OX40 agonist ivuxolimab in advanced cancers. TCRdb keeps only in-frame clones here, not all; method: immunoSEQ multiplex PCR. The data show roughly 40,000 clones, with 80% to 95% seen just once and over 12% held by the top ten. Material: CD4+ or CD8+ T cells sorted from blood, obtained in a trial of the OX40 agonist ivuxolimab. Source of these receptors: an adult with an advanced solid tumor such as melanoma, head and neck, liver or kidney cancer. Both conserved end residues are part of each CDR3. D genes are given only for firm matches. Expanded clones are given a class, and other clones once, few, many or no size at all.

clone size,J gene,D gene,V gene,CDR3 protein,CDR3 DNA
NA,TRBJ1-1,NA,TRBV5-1,CASSSMTMNTEAFF,TGCGCCAGCAGCTCAATGACGATGAACACTGAAGCTTTCTTT
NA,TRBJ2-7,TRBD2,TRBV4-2,CASSQANTGTSALFYEQYF,TGTGCCAGCAGCCAAGCTAATACCGGGACTAGCGCTCTTTTCTACGAGCAGTACTTC
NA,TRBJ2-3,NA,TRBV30,CAWRQGTPTDTQYF,TGTGCCTGGCGACAAGGGACCCCCACAGATACGCAGTATTTT
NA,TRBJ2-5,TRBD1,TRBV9,CASSGRTGLETQYF,TGTGCCAGCAGCGGGAGGACAGGGCTTGAGACCCAGTACTTC
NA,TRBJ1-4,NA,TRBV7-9,CASSSPTGALGGKLFF,TGTGCCAGCAGCTCCCCAACTGGGGCGCTTGGAGGAAAACTGTTTTTT
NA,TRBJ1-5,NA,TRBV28,CASSLKPYSNQPQHF,TGTGCCAGCAGTTTAAAGCCGTATAGCAATCAGCCCCAGCATTTT
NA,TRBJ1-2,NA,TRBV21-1,CASSKELRDLWGYTF,TGTGCCAGCAGCAAAGAATTACGGGATCTATGGGGCTACACCTTC
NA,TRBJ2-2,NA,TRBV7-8,CASSPLVVGGKAGELFF,TGTGCCAGCAGCCCCCTGGTTGTCGGCGGGAAGGCCGGGGAGCTGTTTTTT
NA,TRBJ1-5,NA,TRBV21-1,CASSIPRVGQPQHF,TGTGCCAGCAGCATCCCCAGGGTGGGTCAGCCCCAGCATTTT
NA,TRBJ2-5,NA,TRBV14,CASSQDKRTPKETQYF,TGTGCCAGCAGCCAAGATAAGAGGACCCCCAAAGAGACCCAGTACTTC
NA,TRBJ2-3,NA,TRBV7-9,CASSPHARGLSTDTQYF,TGTGCCAGCAGCCCCCATGCTCGGGGATTGAGCACAGATACGCAGTATTTT
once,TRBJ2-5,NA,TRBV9,CASSSGQLGALETQYF,TGTGCCAGCAGCTCCGGACAGCTCGGTGCCCTCGAGACCCAGTACTTC
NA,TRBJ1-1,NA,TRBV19,CASSPYGGAEAFF,TGTGCCAGTAGTCCCTACGGGGGGGCTGAAGCTTTCTTT
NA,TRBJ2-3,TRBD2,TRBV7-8,CASSLVLAGVSTDTQYF,TGTGCCAGCAGCTTAGTCCTAGCGGGAGTTAGCACAGATACGCAGTATTTT
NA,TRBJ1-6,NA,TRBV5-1,CASSSSGPLHF,TGCGCCAGCAGCTCGTCGGGGCCCCTCCACTTT
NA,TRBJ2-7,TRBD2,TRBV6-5,CASRGLAGAYEQYF,TGTGCCAGCAGGGGACTAGCGGGAGCGTACGAGCAGTACTTC